This is a list of T cell receptor beta chains from one sample in a study of immune evolution from preneoplasia to lung adenocarcinoma. This table comes from immunoSEQ multiplex PCR, and its TCRdb copy is limited to in-frame clones, with some not included. In the table there are 11,000 to 15,000 clones, roughly 80% of which are singletons. Source material: FFPE minimally invasive lung adenocarcinoma tissue. These receptors were obtained from a person between 60 and 79 years old with lung adenocarcinoma. CDR3s include the opening cysteine and the closing phenylalanine or tryptophan. A D gene is named only where the DNA matches it firmly. Clone size is given for some rows only: seen once, a few or many times, or a class if the clone is expanded.

d_gene,abundance,j_gene,v_gene,CDR3aa,CDR3nt
NA,NA,TRBJ2-7,TRBV21-1,CASSKAVVVRTYEQYF,TGTGCCAGCAGCAAAGCCGTAGTGGTCCGCACCTACGAGCAGTACTTC
NA,NA,TRBJ2-3,TRBV11-3,CASSRSRAEDTQYF,TGTGCCAGCAGCCGGTCCAGGGCCGAAGATACGCAGTATTTT
NA,NA,TRBJ2-1,TRBV28,CASSLLYYNEQFF,TGTGCCAGCAGTTTATTGTACTACAATGAGCAGTTCTTC
TRBD2,NA,TRBJ2-1,TRBV30,CAWSVGRLAGFDNEQFF,TGTGCCTGGAGTGTTGGGAGACTAGCGGGATTCGACAATGAGCAGTTCTTC
NA,NA,TRBJ1-5,TRBV30,CAWSDMGPGNNQPQHF,TGTGCCTGGAGTGATATGGGGCCGGGAAACAATCAGCCCCAGCATTTT
NA,NA,TRBJ1-5,TRBV11-3,CASSRGVGQPQHF,TGTGCCAGCAGTCGGGGAGTGGGTCAGCCCCAGCATTTT
TRBD1,NA,TRBJ1-1,TRBV13,CASSLDPTGWTTEAFF,TGTGCCAGCAGCTTAGACCCGACAGGGTGGACCACTGAAGCTTTCTTT
NA,NA,TRBJ2-1,TRBV28,CASSPGLGGDEQFF,TGTGCCAGCAGCCCTGGACTAGGGGGCGATGAGCAGTTCTTC
TRBD1,NA,TRBJ1-2,TRBV7-2,CASSSRTGLVGYTF,TGTGCCAGCAGCTCCCGGACAGGGCTGGTTGGCTACACCTTC
TRBD1,NA,TRBJ1-5,TRBV18,CASSPPGTGDYNQPQHF,TGTGCCAGCTCACCGCCCGGGACAGGGGACTACAATCAGCCCCAGCATTTT
NA,NA,TRBJ1-2,TRBV25-1,CASSEPPLGYTF,TGTGCCAGCAGTGAACCCCCTCTCGGCTACACCTTC
TRBD1,NA,TRBJ1-2,TRBV10-3,CAISESTGGSGYTF,TGTGCCATCAGTGAGTCAACAGGGGGCAGTGGCTACACCTTC
TRBD2,NA,TRBJ2-1,TRBV28,CASSSGLAGGSSYNEQFF,TGTGCCAGCAGTTCTGGACTAGCGGGAGGTAGCTCCTACAATGAGCAGTTCTTC
NA,NA,TRBJ1-3,TRBV7-2,CASSRAGFTGNTIYF,TGTGCCAGCAGTCGAGCAGGGTTCACTGGAAACACCATATATTTT
NA,NA,TRBJ1-4,TRBV30,CAWSGNRANEKLFF,TGTGCCTGGAGTGGGAACCGGGCTAATGAAAAACTGTTTTTT
NA,NA,TRBJ1-3,TRBV5-1,CASTQGPGNTIYF,TGCGCCAGCACTCAGGGTCCAGGAAACACCATATATTTT
NA,few,TRBJ1-2,TRBV9,CASSVDGRVMAGYTF,TGTGCCAGCAGCGTAGACGGCAGGGTCATGGCTGGCTACACCTTC
NA,NA,TRBJ2-2,TRBV9,CASSHGRGTGELFF,TGTGCCAGCAGCCATGGGAGAGGGACCGGGGAGCTGTTTTTT
NA,NA,TRBJ2-7,TRBV6-5,CASSYQREADEQYF,TGTGCCAGCAGTTATCAGAGGGAAGCTGACGAGCAGTACTTC
NA,NA,TRBJ2-6,TRBV7-7,CASTLSGANVLTF,TGTGCTAGCACCCTATCTGGGGCCAACGTCCTGACTTTC
TRBD2,NA,TRBJ2-1,TRBV5-4,CASSAGTSGSSYNEQFF,TGTGCCAGCAGTGCCGGGACTAGCGGAAGCTCCTACAATGAGCAGTTCTTC
NA,NA,TRBJ1-1,TRBV27,CASSSERTENTEAFF,TGTGCCAGCAGTTCAGAACGGACAGAGAACACTGAAGCTTTCTTT
NA,NA,TRBJ1-1,TRBV6-5,CASSYSRTEGNTEAFF,TGTGCCAGCAGTTACTCCAGGACCGAGGGGAACACTGAAGCTTTCTTT
NA,once,TRBJ1-2,TRBV30,CAWSVRGGPYGYTF,TGTGCCTGGAGTGTACGAGGGGGACCTTATGGCTACACCTTC
TRBD1,few,TRBJ2-7,TRBV23-1,CAILDRAPYEQYF,TGCGCCATTTTGGACAGGGCCCCCTACGAGCAGTACTTC
NA,NA,TRBJ1-2,TRBV10-3,CAISDDGANYGYTF,TGTGCCATCAGTGATGATGGAGCTAACTATGGCTACACCTTC